This passage covers 20 T cell receptor beta chains from one sample sequenced in a study of shared clonotypes between healthy human individuals. Clones were read by immunoSEQ multiplex PCR, and TCRdb kept only the in-frame ones, dropping some. The table records some 2,100,000 clones, approximately 95% of them present only once. The sequenced sample was naive CD4+ T cells sorted from blood. Specified subset: CD45RA+ positively selected. Source of these receptors: a man younger than 35 in good health.

This clone showed up just once. The chain joins TRBV11-2 to TRBJ1-1; D call uncertain. In germline, CDR1 is SGHAT, CDR2 FQNNGV. The CDR3 contains 14 residues. Trimming took off 3 bases at V and 4 bases at J, with 12 bases between the two ends. Here the CDR3 reads CASSLSRLATEAFF. CDR3 in DNA: TGTGCCAGCAGCTTGTCCAGGTTGGCCACTGAAGCTTTCTTT.

The V call is TRBV9, the J call TRBJ2-2; 7 positions agree with TRBD1. CDR3 length equals 16 residues. J gave up 5 bases and V 2 bases, and 9 bases lay outside the gene matches. Germline V gives CDR1 SGDLS, CDR2 YYNGEE. The CDR3, as DNA: TGTGCCAGCAGCGTTAGACAGGGAAGAGATACCGGGGAGCTGTTTTTT. Protein product: CASSVRQGRDTGELFF.

V gene TRBV5-3 combines with J gene TRBJ2-7; the match to TRBD2 covers 8 bases. TRBV5-3 is an open reading frame whose function is uncertain. V lost 4 bases, J lost 3 bases, and 9 bases stayed unmatched. The CDR3 length is 15 residues. DNA of the CDR3: TGTGCCAGAAGCCGGAGCGGGGGACCGTACTACGAGCAGTACTTC. Translation gives CARSRSGGPYYEQYF.

This clone has a handful of counts. This chain joins TRBV25-1 and TRBJ2-7; D is undetermined. The CDR3 contains 11 residues. V was shortened by 6 bases and J by 6 bases, with 9 bases between the two germline ends. Germline CDR1 is MGHDK and CDR2 is SYGVNS. CDR3 in amino acids: CASRSSGEQYF. The CDR3 DNA is TGTGCCAGCAGATCCTCGGGCGAGCAGTACTTC.

The chain joins TRBV28 to TRBJ2-7; the D gene is possibly TRBD1 (6 bases). CDR1 is MDHEN, CDR2 SYDVKM, per germline. The CDR3 is 14 amino acids. Between the trimmed V and J ends, which lost 2 bases and 11 bases, there was a span of 19 bases. The CDR3 reads CASSLISGTGHEYF. DNA of the CDR3: TGTGCCAGCAGTTTAATTTCCGGGACGGGACACGAGTACTTC.

In its sample, this clone was seen once. The chain combines TRBV30 with TRBJ2-7, with TRBD2 identical over 7 bases. With 1 base clipped from V and 6 bases from J, the junction kept 9 bases outside the gene matches. The CDR3 totals 14 residues. In germline, CDR1 is GTSNPN, CDR2 SVGIG (reference sequence). CDR3 amino acids: CAWSGLGGSSEQYF. In nucleotides, the CDR3 is TGTGCCTGGAGTGGATTGGGCGGGAGTAGCGAGCAGTACTTC.

With regard to this clone: Other DNA sequences from this sample encode an identical CDR3 as well. This sequence joins TRBV20-1 and TRBJ2-7, with D hard to call. Germline CDR1 and CDR2: DFQATT and SNEGSKA (reference sequence). Trimming stripped 0 bases from V and 3 bases from J, with 3 bases between. The CDR3 sequence is 11 residues long. CDR3 bases: TGCAGTGCTAGAGAGGACTACGAGCAGTACTTC. It codes for CSAREDYEQYF.

V gene TRBV11-2 combines with J gene TRBJ2-5, with 7 nucleotides matching TRBD1. Looked up from germline, CDR1 is SGHAT and CDR2 is FQNNGV. V shed 5 bases and J 5 bases; nucleotides not matched to a gene: 8. The CDR3 totals 14 residues. CDR3 in DNA: TGTGCCAGCAGCGCCAACAGGGGTGGTGAGACCCAGTACTTC. Its translation is CASSANRGGETQYF.

The chain links TRBV18 to TRBJ1-5, with TRBD1 matching over 7 bases. With V trimmed by 4 bases and J by 3 bases, 3 bases remained unmatched. Per the germline V gene, CDR1 is KGHSH and CDR2 is LQKENI. This CDR3 comprises 14 residues. CDR3 in DNA: TGTGCCAGCTCACGAGGACAGGCCAATCAGCCCCAGCATTTT. Translation gives CASSRGQANQPQHF. Full variable domain (missing parts from reference TRBV18 and TRBJ1-5): NAGVMQNPRHLVRRRGQEARLRCSPMKGHSHVYWYRQLPEEGLKFMVYLQKENIIDESGMPKERFSAEFPKEGPSILRIQQVVRGDSAAYFCASSRGQANQPQHFGDGTRLSIL.

The J gene is TRBJ2-7, the V gene TRBV15; D remains ambiguous. Germline V gene sequence: CDR1 LNHNV, CDR2 YYDKDF (reference sequence). The length of the CDR3 is 13 residues. V was cut by 8 bases and J by 4 bases, with 15 bases left in between. The CDR3 region is CATGLGRLYEQYF. The CDR3 DNA reads TGTGCCACCGGTTTAGGCAGGTTGTACGAGCAGTACTTC.

This clone was seen once. This sample includes further DNA sequences coding for the same CDR3. This sequence joins TRBV18 and TRBJ1-1, with D uncertain. CDR3 length: 12 amino acids. V was trimmed by 4 bases and J by 2 bases, leaving 5 bases between them. Germline V gene lookup returns CDR1 KGHSH and CDR2 LQKENI. The CDR3 DNA reads TGTGCCAGCTCACGTCCCAACACTGAAGCTTTCTTT. Protein product: CASSRPNTEAFF.

The gene calls are TRBV5-6 and TRBJ2-5; D not certain. CDR3 size: 13 residues. V was shortened by 0 bases and J by 4 bases, with 7 bases between the two germline ends. Germline CDR1 is SGHDT and CDR2 is YYEEEE. CDR3 nucleotides: TGTGCCAGCAGCTTGGCTGGGATAGAGACCCAGTACTTC. Protein product: CASSLAGIETQYF.

This chain uses TRBV15 with TRBJ2-4; D is possibly TRBD1 (6 bases). V lost 0 bases to trimming and J lost 6 bases, with 9 bases between them. The CDR3 has 14 residues. In germline, CDR1 is LNHNV, CDR2 YYDKDF (reference sequence). CDR3 region: CATSRDPGANIQYF. DNA of the CDR3: TGTGCCACCAGCAGAGATCCAGGGGCAAACATTCAGTACTTC.

V gene TRBV18 combines with J gene TRBJ2-7; the D gene could be TRBD1 or TRBD2 (5 bases each). Looked up from germline, CDR1 is KGHSH and CDR2 is LQKENI. The V end was cut by 5 bases, the J end by 2 bases, with 13 bases between. CDR3 size: 14 residues. The CDR3 here is CASSEGLPPYEQYF. The CDR3 DNA is TGTGCCAGCTCAGAGGGGCTCCCCCCCTACGAGCAGTACTTC.

The CDR3 coding sequence is TGTGCCAGCAGCTTGGACAAAGGTGGGCAGTACTTC. Residues: CASSLDKGGQYF. This sequence joins TRBV5-4 and TRBJ2-7; D not certain. The CDR3 is 12 residues long. V lost 0 bases to trimming and J lost 9 bases, with 10 bases between them. Germline V gives CDR1 SGHNT, CDR2 YYREEE (reference sequence).

The V call is TRBV19, the J call TRBJ2-5, with D tentatively TRBD2 (5 bases). With 6 bases removed from V and 11 bases from J, the gap between germline ends came to 22 bases. CDR1 and CDR2 (germline): LNHDA, SQIVND (reference sequence). The CDR3 runs 14 residues. This CDR3 reads CASSSWPNSWEQYF. The CDR3 coding sequence is TGTGCCAGTAGCAGCTGGCCGAATTCCTGGGAGCAGTACTTC.

V usage is TRBV9 and J usage is TRBJ1-1, with no clear D. The CDR3 sequence is 16 residues long. The V gene lost 0 bases and the J gene lost 2 bases, with 14 bases spanning the gap. Germline loops: CDR1 SGDLS, CDR2 YYNGEE. For the CDR3, the DNA is TGTGCCAGCAGCGTAGGTGACCCGGGCCGCAACACTGAAGCTTTCTTT. Translation gives CASSVGDPGRNTEAFF.

The chain couples TRBV7-9 to TRBJ2-5, with D perhaps given as TRBD1 or TRBD2 (5 bases each). CDR1 and CDR2 (germline): SEHNR, FQNEAQ (reference sequence). The CDR3 contains 15 residues. The V end lost 5 bases, the J end lost 5 bases, and 18 bases lay between the germline ends. CDR3 bases: TGTGCCAGCAGCCCCCCGGGACGGCTGGGGGAGACCCAGTACTTC. This encodes CASSPPGRLGETQYF.

Of note for this clone: Other nucleotide sequences in the sample specify the same CDR3. J is TRBJ2-7 and V is TRBV5-1; the match to TRBD1 covers 8 bases. The germline gives CDR1 SGHRS, CDR2 YFSETQ. This CDR3 comprises 14 residues. Trimming cost V 4 bases and J 1 base; bases outside gene matches: 4. CDR3 coding DNA: TGCGCCAGCAGCCCCGGGACAGGATCCTACGAGCAGTACTTC. Amino acids: CASSPGTGSYEQYF.

This clone appeared a single time. The chain recombines TRBV9 with TRBJ2-7; 9 bases align to TRBD2. V lost 0 bases to trimming and J lost 2 bases; unmatched junction nucleotides: 6. The CDR3 contains 16 residues. CDR1 is SGDLS and CDR2 is YYNGEE in the germline V gene. The CDR3: CASSVGSSGIAYEQYF. The CDR3 DNA reads as TGTGCCAGCAGCGTAGGATCTAGCGGGATCGCCTACGAGCAGTACTTC.